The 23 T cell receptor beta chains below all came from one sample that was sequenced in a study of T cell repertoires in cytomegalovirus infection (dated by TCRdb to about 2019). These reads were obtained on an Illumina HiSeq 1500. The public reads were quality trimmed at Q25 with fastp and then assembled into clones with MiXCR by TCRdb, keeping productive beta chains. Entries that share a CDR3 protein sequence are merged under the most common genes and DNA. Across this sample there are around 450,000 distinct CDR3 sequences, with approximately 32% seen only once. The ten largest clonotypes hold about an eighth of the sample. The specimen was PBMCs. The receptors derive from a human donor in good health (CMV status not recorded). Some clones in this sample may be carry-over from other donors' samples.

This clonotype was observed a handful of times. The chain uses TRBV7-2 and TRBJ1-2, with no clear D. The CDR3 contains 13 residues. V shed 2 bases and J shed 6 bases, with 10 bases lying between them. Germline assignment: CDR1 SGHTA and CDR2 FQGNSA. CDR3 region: CASSLPGMDGYTF. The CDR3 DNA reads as TGTGCCAGCAGCTTACCCGGTATGGATGGCTACACCTTC.

CDR3 loop: CASSTGTSRGSSYEQYF. In DNA, the CDR3 is TGTGCCAGCTCGACCGGGACATCCAGGGGGAGCTCCTACGAGCAGTACTTC. The V and J genes are TRBV18 and TRBJ2-7; 7 bases fit TRBD1. With V trimmed by 6 bases and J by 0 bases, 14 bases remained unmatched. This CDR3 is built from 17 residues. Germline CDR1 is KGHSH and CDR2 is LQKENI.

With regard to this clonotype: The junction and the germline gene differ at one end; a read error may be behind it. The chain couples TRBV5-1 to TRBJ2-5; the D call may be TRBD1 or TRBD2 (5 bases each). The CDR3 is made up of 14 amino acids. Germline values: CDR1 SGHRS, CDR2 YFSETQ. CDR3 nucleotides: TGCGCCAGCAGCCTGGACGGAGCTGAGGGGTATCTCCTCTTC. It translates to CASSLDGAEGYLLF.

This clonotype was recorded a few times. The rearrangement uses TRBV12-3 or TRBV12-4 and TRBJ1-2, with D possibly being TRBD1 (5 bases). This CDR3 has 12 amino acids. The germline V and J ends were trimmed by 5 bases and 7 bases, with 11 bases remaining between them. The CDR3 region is CASSVDILGYTF. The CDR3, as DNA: TGTGCCAGCAGTGTGGACATCCTTGGCTACACCTTC.

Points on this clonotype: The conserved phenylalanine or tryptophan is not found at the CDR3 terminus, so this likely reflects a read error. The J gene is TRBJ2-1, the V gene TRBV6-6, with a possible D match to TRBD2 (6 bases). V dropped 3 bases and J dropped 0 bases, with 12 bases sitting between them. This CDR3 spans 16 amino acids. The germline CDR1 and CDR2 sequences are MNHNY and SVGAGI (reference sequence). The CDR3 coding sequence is TGTGCCAGCAGTTATGGCGGGGCCCCCTCCTACAATGAGCAGTTCTTA. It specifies CASSYGGAPSYNEQFL.

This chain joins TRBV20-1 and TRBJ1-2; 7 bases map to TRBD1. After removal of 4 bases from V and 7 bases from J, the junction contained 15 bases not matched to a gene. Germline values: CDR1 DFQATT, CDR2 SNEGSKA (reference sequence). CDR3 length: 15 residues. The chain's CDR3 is CSATRDRAPQAGYTF. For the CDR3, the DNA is TGCAGTGCTACCCGAGACAGGGCCCCTCAAGCTGGCTACACCTTC.

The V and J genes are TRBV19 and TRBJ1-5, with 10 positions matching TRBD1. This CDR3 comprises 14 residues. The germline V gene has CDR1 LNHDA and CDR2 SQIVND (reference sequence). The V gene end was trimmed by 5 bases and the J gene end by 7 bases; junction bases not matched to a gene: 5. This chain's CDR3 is CASSPWDRGQPQHF. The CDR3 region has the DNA TGTGCCAGTAGTCCTTGGGACAGGGGCCAGCCCCAGCATTTT.

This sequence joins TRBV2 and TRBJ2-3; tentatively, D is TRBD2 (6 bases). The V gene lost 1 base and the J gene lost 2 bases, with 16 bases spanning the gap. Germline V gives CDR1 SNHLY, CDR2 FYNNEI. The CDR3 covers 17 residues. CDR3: CASSEVLGGTFTDTQYF. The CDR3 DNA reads TGTGCCAGCAGTGAAGTGCTCGGGGGTACATTCACAGATACGCAGTATTTT. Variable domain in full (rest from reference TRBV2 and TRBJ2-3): EPEVTQTPSHQVTQMGQEVILRCVPISNHLYFYWYRQILGQKVEFLVSFYNNEISEKSEIFDDQFSVERPDGSNFTLKIRSTKLEDSAMYFCASSEVLGGTFTDTQYFGPGTRLTVL.

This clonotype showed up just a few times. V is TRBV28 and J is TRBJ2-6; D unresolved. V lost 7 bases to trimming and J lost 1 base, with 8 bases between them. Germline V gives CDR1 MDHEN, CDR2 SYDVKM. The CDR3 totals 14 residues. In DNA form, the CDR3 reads TGTGCCAGCATTCAACAATCTGGGGCCAACGTCCTGACTTTC. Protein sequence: CASIQQSGANVLTF.

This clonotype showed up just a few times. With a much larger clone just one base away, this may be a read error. The DNA of the CDR3 is TGTGCCACCTTGTCAGGCGTGGGTCAGCCCCAGCATTTT. Its protein product is CATLSGVGQPQHF. The chain has TRBV19 and TRBJ1-5, with D unclear. The germline gives CDR1 LNHDA, CDR2 SQIVND (reference sequence). The ends were cut back, 10 bases at V and 6 bases at J, with 16 bases in the middle. The CDR3 totals 13 residues.

Written as DNA, the CDR3 is TGCAGTGCTAGATTGAAGGACACGGACACTGAAGCTTTCTTT. Its protein is CSARLKDTDTEAFF. The chain carries TRBV20-1 and TRBJ1-1; tentatively, D is TRBD1 (5 bases). The CDR3 spans 14 residues. Germline loops: CDR1 DFQATT, CDR2 SNEGSKA (reference sequence). Trimming took off 2 bases at V and 3 bases at J, with 13 bases between the two ends.

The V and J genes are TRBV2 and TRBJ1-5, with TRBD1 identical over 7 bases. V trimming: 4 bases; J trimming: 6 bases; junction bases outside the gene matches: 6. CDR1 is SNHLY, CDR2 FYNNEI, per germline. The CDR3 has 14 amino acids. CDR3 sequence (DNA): TGTGCCAGCAGTGGGGGACAGCCGGGTCAGCCCCAGCATTTT. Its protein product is CASSGGQPGQPQHF. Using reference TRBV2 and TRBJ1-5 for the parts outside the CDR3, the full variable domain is EPEVTQTPSHQVTQMGQEVILRCVPISNHLYFYWYRQILGQKVEFLVSFYNNEISEKSEIFDDQFSVERPDGSNFTLKIRSTKLEDSAMYFCASSGGQPGQPQHFGDGTRLSIL.

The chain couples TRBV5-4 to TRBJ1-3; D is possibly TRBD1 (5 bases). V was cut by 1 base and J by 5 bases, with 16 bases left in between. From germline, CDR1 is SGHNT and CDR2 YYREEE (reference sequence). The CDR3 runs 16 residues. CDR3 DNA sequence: TGTGCCAGCAGCTTGTCCCCGACAGATCGAAGAAACACCATATATTTT. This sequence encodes CASSLSPTDRRNTIYF.

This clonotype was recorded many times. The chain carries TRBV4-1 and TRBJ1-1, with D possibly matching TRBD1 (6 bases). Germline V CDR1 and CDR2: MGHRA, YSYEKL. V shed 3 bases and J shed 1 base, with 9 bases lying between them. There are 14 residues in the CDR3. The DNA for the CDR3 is TGCGCCAGCAGCCAGACGACAGGGAACACTGAAGCTTTCTTT. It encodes CASSQTTGNTEAFF.

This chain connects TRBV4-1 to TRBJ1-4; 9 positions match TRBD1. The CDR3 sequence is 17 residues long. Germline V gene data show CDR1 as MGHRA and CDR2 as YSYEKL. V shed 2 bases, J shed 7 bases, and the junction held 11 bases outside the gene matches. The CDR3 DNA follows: TGCGCCAGCAGCCAACGACAGGGGGAGCGGTTTCGTGAAAAACTGTTTTTT. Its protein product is CASSQRQGERFREKLFF.

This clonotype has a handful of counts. DNA for the CDR3: TGCGCCAGCAGCCAAGTACAGGGGGCTTCCTACAATGAGCAGTTCTTC. It encodes CASSQVQGASYNEQFF. This chain connects TRBV4-1 to TRBJ2-1; the match to TRBD1 covers 9 bases. This CDR3 is built from 16 residues. Trimming at V came to 1 base and at J to 1 base, leaving 2 bases not matched to a gene. In germline, CDR1 is MGHRA, CDR2 YSYEKL.

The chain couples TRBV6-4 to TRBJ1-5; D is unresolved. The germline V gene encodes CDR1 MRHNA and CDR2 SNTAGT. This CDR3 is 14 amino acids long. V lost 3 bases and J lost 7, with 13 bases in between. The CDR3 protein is CASSEGPSGQPQHF. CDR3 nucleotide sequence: TGTGCCAGCAGTGAAGGCCCCAGCGGGCAGCCCCAGCATTTT.

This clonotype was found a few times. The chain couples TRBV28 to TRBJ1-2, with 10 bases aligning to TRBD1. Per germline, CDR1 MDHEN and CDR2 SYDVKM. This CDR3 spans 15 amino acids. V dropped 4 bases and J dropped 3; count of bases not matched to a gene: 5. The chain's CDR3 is CASSSGQGYDYGYTF. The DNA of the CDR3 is TGTGCCAGCAGTTCGGGACAGGGGTATGACTATGGCTACACCTTC.

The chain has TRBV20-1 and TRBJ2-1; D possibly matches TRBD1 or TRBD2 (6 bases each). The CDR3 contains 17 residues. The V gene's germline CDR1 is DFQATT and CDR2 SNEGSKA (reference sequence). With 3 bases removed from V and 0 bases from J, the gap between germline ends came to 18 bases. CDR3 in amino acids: CSASPKRGPGSYNEQFF. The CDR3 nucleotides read TGCAGTGCTAGCCCCAAACGGGGGCCGGGCTCCTACAATGAGCAGTTCTTC.

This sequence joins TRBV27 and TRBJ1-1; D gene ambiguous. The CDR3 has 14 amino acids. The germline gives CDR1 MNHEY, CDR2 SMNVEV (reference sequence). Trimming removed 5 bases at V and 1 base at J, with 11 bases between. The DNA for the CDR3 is TGTGCCAGCAGTCCACAGATCAAGAACACTGAAGCTTTCTTT. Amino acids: CASSPQIKNTEAFF.

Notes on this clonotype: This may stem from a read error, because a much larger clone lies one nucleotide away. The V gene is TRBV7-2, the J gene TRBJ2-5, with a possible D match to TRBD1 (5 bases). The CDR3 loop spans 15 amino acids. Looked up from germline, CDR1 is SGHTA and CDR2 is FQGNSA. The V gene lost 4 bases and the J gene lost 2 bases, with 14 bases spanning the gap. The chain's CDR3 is CASSSRTPRQETQYF. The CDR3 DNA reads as TGTGCCAGCAGCTCGAGGACACCCCGGCAAGAGACCCAGTACTTC.

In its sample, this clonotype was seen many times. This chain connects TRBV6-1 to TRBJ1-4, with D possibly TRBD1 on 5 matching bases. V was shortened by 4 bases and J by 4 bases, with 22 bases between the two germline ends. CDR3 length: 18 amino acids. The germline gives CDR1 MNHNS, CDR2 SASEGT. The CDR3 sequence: CASSVRTGEYGFNEKLFF. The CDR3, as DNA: TGTGCCAGCAGTGTGCGAACGGGGGAATATGGGTTTAATGAAAAACTGTTTTTT.

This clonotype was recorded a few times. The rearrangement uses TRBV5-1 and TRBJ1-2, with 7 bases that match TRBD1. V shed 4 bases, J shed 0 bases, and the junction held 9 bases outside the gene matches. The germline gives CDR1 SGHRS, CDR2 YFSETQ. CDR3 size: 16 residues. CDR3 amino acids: CASSPGDSDANYGYTF. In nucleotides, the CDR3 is TGCGCCAGCAGCCCGGGGGACAGCGATGCTAACTATGGCTACACCTTC.